This section outlines one T cell receptor (beta chain) sequence together with its context. These data originate in a study of OX40 agonist ivuxolimab in advanced cancers. The germline CDR1 and CDR2 sequences are SGHNT and YYREEE (reference sequence). The CDR3 consists of 15 residues. The V gene end was trimmed by 0 bases and the J gene end by 5 bases; junction bases not matched to a gene: 4. Generated by immunoSEQ multiplex PCR, the TCRdb table keeps only in-frame clones and is missing some. The table has roughly 62,000 clones, 84% seen once. This clonotype was sampled from an adult with an advanced solid tumor such as melanoma, head and neck, liver or kidney cancer. The sequencing used CD4+ or CD8+ T cells sorted from blood, collected in a trial of the OX40 agonist ivuxolimab. The rearrangement links TRBV5-4 to TRBJ2-1; TRBD2 aligns across 8 bases. CDR3 coding DNA: TGTGCCAGCAGCTTGGGGCTAGCGGGCAACAATGAGCAGTTCTTC. Translation: CASSLGLAGNNEQFF.